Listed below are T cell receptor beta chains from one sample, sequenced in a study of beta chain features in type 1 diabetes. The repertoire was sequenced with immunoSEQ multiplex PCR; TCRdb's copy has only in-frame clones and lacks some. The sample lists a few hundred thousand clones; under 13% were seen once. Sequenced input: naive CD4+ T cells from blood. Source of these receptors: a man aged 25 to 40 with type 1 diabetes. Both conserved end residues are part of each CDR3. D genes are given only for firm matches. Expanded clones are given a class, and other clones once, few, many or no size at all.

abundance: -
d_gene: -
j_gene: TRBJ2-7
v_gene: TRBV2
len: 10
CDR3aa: CASSEGGQYF
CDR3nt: TGTGCCAGCAGTGAAGGAGGGCAGTACTTC

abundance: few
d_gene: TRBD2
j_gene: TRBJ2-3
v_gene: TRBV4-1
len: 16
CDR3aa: CASSQTTSGGTDTQYF
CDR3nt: TGCGCCAGCAGCCAAACGACTAGCGGGGGGACAGATACGCAGTATTTT

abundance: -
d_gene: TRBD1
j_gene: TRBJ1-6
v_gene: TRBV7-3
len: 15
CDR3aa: CASSLNGQGNSPLHF
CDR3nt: TGTGCCAGCAGCTTAAACGGACAGGGGAATTCACCCCTCCACTTT

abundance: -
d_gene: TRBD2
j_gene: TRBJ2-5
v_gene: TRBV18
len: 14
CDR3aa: CASSPGGVQETQYF
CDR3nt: TGTGCCAGCTCACCGGGAGGGGTCCAAGAGACCCAGTACTTC

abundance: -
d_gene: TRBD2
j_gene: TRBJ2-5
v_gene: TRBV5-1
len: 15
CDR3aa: CASSDGAGAGETQYF
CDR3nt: TGCGCCAGCAGTGACGGAGCGGGGGCCGGGGAGACCCAGTACTTC

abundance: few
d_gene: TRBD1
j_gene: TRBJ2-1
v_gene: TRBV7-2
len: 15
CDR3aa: CASSLALGQVNEQFF
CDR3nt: TGTGCCAGCAGCTTAGCGCTGGGACAGGTAAATGAGCAGTTCTTC

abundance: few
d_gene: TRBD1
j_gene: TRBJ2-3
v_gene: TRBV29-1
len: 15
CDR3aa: CSVALGQGFTDTQYF
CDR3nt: TGCAGCGTTGCATTGGGACAGGGTTTCACAGATACGCAGTATTTT

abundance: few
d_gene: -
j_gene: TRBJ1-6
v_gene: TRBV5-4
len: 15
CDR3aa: CASSLWDGGNSPLHF
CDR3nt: TGTGCCAGCAGCTTGTGGGACGGGGGAAATTCACCCCTCCACTTT

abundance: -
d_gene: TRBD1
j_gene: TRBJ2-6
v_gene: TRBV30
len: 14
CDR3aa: CAWTGGSGANVLTF
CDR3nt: TGTGCCTGGACAGGGGGCTCTGGGGCCAACGTCCTGACTTTC

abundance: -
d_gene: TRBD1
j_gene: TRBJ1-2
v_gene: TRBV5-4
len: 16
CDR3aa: CASSGSIYDRDYGYTF
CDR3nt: TGTGCCAGCAGCGGATCCATATACGACAGGGACTATGGCTACACCTTC

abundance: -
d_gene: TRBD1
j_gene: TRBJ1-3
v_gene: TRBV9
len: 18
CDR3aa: CASSPRDSALYSGNTIYF
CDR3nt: TGTGCCAGCAGCCCCCGGGACAGCGCTCTATACTCTGGAAACACCATATATTTT

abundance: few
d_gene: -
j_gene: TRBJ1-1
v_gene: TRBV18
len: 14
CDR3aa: CASSPVKVDGPAFF
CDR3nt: TGTGCCAGCTCACCGGTTAAAGTTGATGGGCCAGCTTTCTTT

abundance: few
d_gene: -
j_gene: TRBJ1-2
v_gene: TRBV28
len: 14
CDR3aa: CASGRISLNYGYTF
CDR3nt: TGTGCCAGCGGTAGAATTTCTCTAAACTATGGCTACACCTTC

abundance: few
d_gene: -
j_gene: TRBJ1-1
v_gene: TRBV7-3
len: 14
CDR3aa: CASSLDGGTTEAFF
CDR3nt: TGTGCCAGCAGCTTAGACGGGGGGACCACTGAAGCTTTCTTT

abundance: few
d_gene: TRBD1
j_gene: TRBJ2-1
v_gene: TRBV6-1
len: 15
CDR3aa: CASSAGTDSYNEQFF
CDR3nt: TGTGCCAGCAGTGCTGGGACAGACTCCTACAATGAGCAGTTCTTC

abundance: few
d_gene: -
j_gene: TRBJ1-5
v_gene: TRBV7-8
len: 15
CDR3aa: CASSLAVGKGQPQHF
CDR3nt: TGTGCCAGCAGCCTTGCGGTCGGGAAGGGACAGCCCCAGCATTTT

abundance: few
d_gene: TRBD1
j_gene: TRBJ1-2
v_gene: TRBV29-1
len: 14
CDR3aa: CSVDPGQGIDGYTF
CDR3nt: TGCAGCGTTGATCCAGGACAGGGAATAGATGGCTACACCTTC

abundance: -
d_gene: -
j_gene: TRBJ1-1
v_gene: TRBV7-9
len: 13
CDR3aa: CASSPRGNTEAFF
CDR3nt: TGTGCCAGCAGCCCTAGAGGTAACACTGAAGCTTTCTTT

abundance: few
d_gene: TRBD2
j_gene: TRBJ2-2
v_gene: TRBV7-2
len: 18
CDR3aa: CASSLVLAGGPNTGELFF
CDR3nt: TGTGCCAGCAGCTTAGTCCTAGCGGGGGGCCCGAACACCGGGGAGCTGTTTTTT

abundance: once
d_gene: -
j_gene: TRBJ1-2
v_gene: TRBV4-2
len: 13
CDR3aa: CASSQGLQGDYTF
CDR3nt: TGTGCCAGCAGCCAAGGACTACAGGGTGACTACACCTTC

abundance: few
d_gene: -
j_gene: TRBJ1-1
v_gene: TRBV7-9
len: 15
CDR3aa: CASSARTVLNTEAFF
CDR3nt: TGTGCCAGCAGCGCCCGGACAGTTTTGAACACTGAAGCTTTCTTT

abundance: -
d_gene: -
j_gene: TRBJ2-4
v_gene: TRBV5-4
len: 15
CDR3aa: CASSQGGASRNIQYF
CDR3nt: TGCGCCAGCAGCCAAGGGGGGGCTAGTCGGAACATTCAGTACTTC

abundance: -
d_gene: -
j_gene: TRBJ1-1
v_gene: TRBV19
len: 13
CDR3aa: CASSMRPAYEAFF
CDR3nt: TGTGCCAGTAGTATGAGGCCAGCCTATGAAGCTTTCTTT

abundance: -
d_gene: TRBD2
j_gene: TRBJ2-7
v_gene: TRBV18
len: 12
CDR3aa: CASSRGRDEQYF
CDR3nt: TGTGCCAGCTCACGAGGGAGGGACGAGCAGTACTTC

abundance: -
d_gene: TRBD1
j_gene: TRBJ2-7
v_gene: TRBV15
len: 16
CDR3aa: CATSRVGTGSIYEQYF
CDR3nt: TGTGCCACCAGCAGGGTGGGGACAGGGAGTATCTACGAGCAGTACTTC

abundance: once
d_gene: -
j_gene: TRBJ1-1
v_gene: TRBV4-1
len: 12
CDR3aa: CASSWQNTEAFF
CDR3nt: TGCGCCAGCTCTTGGCAGAACACTGAAGCTTTCTTT

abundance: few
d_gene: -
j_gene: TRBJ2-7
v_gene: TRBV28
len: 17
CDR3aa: CASSSARQRDISYEQYF
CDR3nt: TGTGCCAGCAGTTCCGCTCGGCAAAGGGACATCTCCTACGAGCAGTACTTC

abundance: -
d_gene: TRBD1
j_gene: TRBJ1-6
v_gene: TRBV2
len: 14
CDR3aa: CATRTGNYNSPLHF
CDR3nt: TGTGCCACCAGGACAGGGAACTATAATTCACCCCTCCACTTT

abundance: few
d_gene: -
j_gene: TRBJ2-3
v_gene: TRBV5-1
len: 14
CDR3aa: CASSTAGVTDTQYF
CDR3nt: TGCGCCAGCAGCACAGCAGGGGTTACAGATACGCAGTATTTT

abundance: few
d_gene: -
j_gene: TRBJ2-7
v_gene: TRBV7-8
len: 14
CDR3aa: CASSSTGSSYEQYF
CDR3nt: TGTGCCAGCAGCTCGACGGGAAGCTCCTACGAGCAGTACTTC

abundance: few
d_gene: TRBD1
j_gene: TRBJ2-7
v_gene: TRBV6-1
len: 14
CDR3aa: CASSFRDRGREQYF
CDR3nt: TGTGCCAGCAGTTTCCGGGACAGGGGGCGCGAGCAGTACTTC

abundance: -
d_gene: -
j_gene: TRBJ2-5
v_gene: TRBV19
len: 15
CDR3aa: CASKAFGQAKETQYF
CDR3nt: TGTGCCAGTAAAGCATTTGGACAAGCTAAAGAGACCCAGTACTTC

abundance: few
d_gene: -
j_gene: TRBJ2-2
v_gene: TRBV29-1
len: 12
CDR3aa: CSIRAGAGELFF
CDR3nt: TGCAGCATCCGAGCCGGGGCCGGGGAGCTGTTTTTT

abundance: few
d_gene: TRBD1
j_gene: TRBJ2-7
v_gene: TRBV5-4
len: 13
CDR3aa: CASSRDREGEQYF
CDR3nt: TGTGCCAGCAGCCGGGACAGGGAAGGCGAGCAGTACTTC

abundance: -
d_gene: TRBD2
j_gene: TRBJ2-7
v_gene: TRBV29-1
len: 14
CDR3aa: CSVAGTSLSYEQYF
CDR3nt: TGCAGCGTAGCCGGGACTAGCCTATCCTACGAGCAGTACTTC

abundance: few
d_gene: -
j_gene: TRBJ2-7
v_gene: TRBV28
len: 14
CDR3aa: CASSFSGEQYEQYF
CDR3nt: TGTGCCAGCAGTTTTTCAGGGGAGCAGTACGAGCAGTACTTC

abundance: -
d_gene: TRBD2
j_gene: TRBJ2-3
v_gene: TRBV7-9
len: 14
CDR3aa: CASSSLPRGDTQYF
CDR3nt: TGTGCCAGCAGCTCCCTCCCGCGGGGGGATACGCAGTATTTT

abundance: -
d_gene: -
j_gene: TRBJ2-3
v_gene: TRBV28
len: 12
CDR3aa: CAPRVLTDTQYF
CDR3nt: TGTGCCCCCCGGGTTCTCACAGATACGCAGTATTTT

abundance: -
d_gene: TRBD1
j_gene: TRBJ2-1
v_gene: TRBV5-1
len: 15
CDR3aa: CASSPGQGPYNEQFF
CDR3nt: TGCGCCAGCAGTCCTGGACAGGGACCTTACAATGAGCAGTTCTTC

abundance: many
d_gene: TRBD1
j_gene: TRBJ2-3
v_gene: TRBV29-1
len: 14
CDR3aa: CSALGQYSTDTQYF
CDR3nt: TGCAGCGCCCTGGGACAGTATAGCACAGATACGCAGTATTTT

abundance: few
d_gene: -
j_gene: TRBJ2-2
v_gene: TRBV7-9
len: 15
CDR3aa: CASRKTDRNTGELFF
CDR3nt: TGTGCCAGCAGAAAGACGGACAGGAACACCGGGGAGCTGTTTTTT

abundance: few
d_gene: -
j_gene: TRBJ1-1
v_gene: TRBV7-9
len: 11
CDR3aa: CASSQGAEAFF
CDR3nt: TGTGCCAGCAGCCAAGGGGCAGAAGCTTTCTTT